The 18 T cell receptor beta chains listed next were all sequenced from one sample in a study of T cells after posttransplantation cyclophosphamide. Sequenced by immunoSEQ multiplex PCR; TCRdb stores in-frame clones only, minus some. The sample carries approximately 39,000 clones, roughly 78% recorded once. Treatment was busulfan-fludarabine conditioning, a marrow graft, and cyclophosphamide on days +3 and +4. The material was CD4+ T cells sorted from blood, obtained 1903 days after a stem cell transplant with posttransplant cyclophosphamide. Receptors originate from a female patient in her forties or fifties who received an allogeneic stem cell transplant from a related donor, was CMV-positive, and had no GVHD. The T cells may come from the graft donor.

The chain recombines TRBV19 with TRBJ1-5; D uncertain. Germline V gene sequence: CDR1 LNHDA, CDR2 SQIVND (reference sequence). Trimming cost V 3 bases and J 3 bases, with 9 bases left between them. This CDR3 is 14 amino acids long. The CDR3 region is CASSIVQINQPQHF. The CDR3 nucleotides read TGTGCCAGTAGTATCGTACAGATCAATCAGCCCCAGCATTTT.

In its sample, this clone was seen a few times. J is TRBJ1-2 and V is TRBV6-5; the match to TRBD1 covers 7 bases. The CDR3 totals 13 residues. The V segment lost 5 bases and the J segment 4 bases; nucleotides outside the gene matches: 4. CDR1 and CDR2 from the germline V gene are MNHEY and SVGAGI. In nucleotides, the CDR3 is TGTGCCAGCAGTCCTACAGGGGTCTATGGCTACACCTTC. Residues: CASSPTGVYGYTF.

About this clone: The junction shows a germline mismatch at one end, possibly a read error. This specimen includes other DNA sequences encoding the same CDR3. The V gene is TRBV5-6, the J gene TRBJ1-6; 7 nucleotides match TRBD1. The CDR3 spans 13 residues. Per germline, CDR1 SGHDT and CDR2 YYEEEE. CDR3 coding DNA: TGTGCTAGCAGCCCGACAGGGTATTCACCCCTCCACTTT. The encoded protein is CASSPTGYSPLHF.

This chain joins TRBV11-3 and TRBJ2-3, with D hard to call. Looked up from germline, CDR1 is SGHNT and CDR2 is YENEEA. This CDR3 is 14 amino acids long. With 1 base removed from V and 0 bases from J, the gap between germline ends came to 5 bases. CDR3 sequence reads: CASSLGHSTDTQYF. Here the CDR3 DNA reads TGTGCCAGCAGCTTAGGGCACAGCACAGATACGCAGTATTTT.

The CDR3 sequence: CASRRGTGGYEQYF. Here the CDR3 DNA reads TGTGCCAGCAGGCGTGGGACAGGGGGCTACGAGCAGTACTTC. The rearrangement links TRBV7-9 to TRBJ2-7, with 11 bases identical to TRBD1. Unmatched junction bases numbered 4, after V lost 6 bases and J lost 3 bases. Germline CDR1 is SEHNR and CDR2 is FQNEAQ (reference sequence). The CDR3 runs to 14 residues.

A few counts support this clone. The chain joins TRBV4-1 to TRBJ1-5, with 7 bases that match TRBD1. Trimming cost V 1 base and J 6 bases; bases outside gene matches: 9. This CDR3 region has 16 residues. Per germline, CDR1 MGHRA and CDR2 YSYEKL. The CDR3: CASSQGAWDRFQPQHF. The CDR3 DNA follows: TGCGCCAGCAGCCAAGGTGCGTGGGACAGATTTCAGCCCCAGCATTTT.

The chain links TRBV6-1 to TRBJ2-1; TRBD2 is a possible D gene (5 bases). This CDR3 spans 12 amino acids. V was shortened by 6 bases and J by 4 bases, with 7 bases between the two germline ends. The germline CDR1 and CDR2 sequences are MNHNS and SASEGT. CDR3 amino acids: CASRLVYNEQFF. CDR3 nucleotide sequence: TGTGCCAGCAGACTAGTTTACAATGAGCAGTTCTTC.

J is TRBJ1-2 and V is TRBV6-5, with 7 bases fitting TRBD1. After removal of 3 bases from V and 1 base from J, the junction contained 5 bases not matched to a gene. This CDR3 has 15 amino acids. Germline assignment: CDR1 MNHEY and CDR2 SVGAGI. The CDR3, as DNA: TGTGCCAGCAGTTATTCCGGGACAGTTAACTATGGCTACACCTTC. It translates to CASSYSGTVNYGYTF.

The gene calls are TRBV7-9 and TRBJ1-2; TRBD1 might be the D (5 bases). The CDR3 extends over 15 amino acids. The ends were cut back, 5 bases at V and 2 bases at J, with 15 bases in the middle. Germline V CDR1 and CDR2: SEHNR, FQNEAQ (reference sequence). This CDR3 reads CASSRRPAGNYGYTF. As DNA, the CDR3 is TGTGCCAGCAGCCGCCGACCGGCAGGGAACTATGGCTACACCTTC. Filled out from reference TRBV7-9 and TRBJ1-2, the complete variable domain reads DTGVSQNPRHKITKRGQNVTFRCDPISEHNRLYWYRQTLGQGPEFLTYFQNEAQLEKSRLLSDRFSAERPKGSFSTLEIQRTEQGDSAMYLCASSRRPAGNYGYTFGSGTRLTVV.

The J gene is TRBJ1-2, the V gene TRBV14, with 9 nucleotides matching TRBD1. The germline V gene has CDR1 SGHDN and CDR2 FVKESK. This CDR3 is built from 14 residues. Germline trimming cut 4 bases from V and 5 bases from J; bases unmatched to any gene: 5. In DNA form, the CDR3 reads TGTGCCAGCAGCCCCGGGACAGGGCCTTATGGCTACACCTTC. This codes for CASSPGTGPYGYTF.

This sequence joins TRBV2 and TRBJ1-5; TRBD1 aligns across 7 bases. Germline CDR1 SNHLY, CDR2 FYNNEI. Germline trimming cut 10 bases from V and 0 bases from J; bases unmatched to any gene: 6. CDR3 length equals 14 residues. The CDR3 is CATQTGFSNQPQHF. The CDR3 region has the DNA TGTGCCACCCAGACAGGGTTTAGCAATCAGCCCCAGCATTTT.

This chain uses TRBV10-3 with TRBJ2-1; TRBD2 aligns across 8 bases. The CDR3 totals 14 residues. Germline trimming cut 2 bases from V and 7 bases from J; bases unmatched to any gene: 4. Germline V lookup: CDR1 ENHRY, CDR2 SYGVKD. CDR3 bases: TGTGCCATCAGTGAGCCGCCGGGGGGGAATGAGCAGTTCTTC. This gives the protein CAISEPPGGNEQFF.

The V gene is TRBV7-3, the J gene TRBJ2-2, with D perhaps TRBD1 (5 bases). The CDR3 is made up of 15 amino acids. V lost 4 bases and J 6 bases, leaving 15 bases between the germline ends. The germline V gene has CDR1 SGHTA and CDR2 FQGTGA. The CDR3 loop reads CASSSFMQGAGELFF. The CDR3 DNA sequence: TGTGCCAGCAGCTCCTTCATGCAGGGCGCCGGGGAGCTGTTTTTT.

V and J are TRBV5-8 and TRBJ1-2; D gene unclear. The germline V gene encodes CDR1 SGHTS and CDR2 YDEGEE. V lost 4 bases and J lost 8, with 9 bases in between. This CDR3 has 11 residues. In DNA, the CDR3 is TGTGCCAGCAGCCTTTCGGGGGGCTACACCTTC. It encodes CASSLSGGYTF.

The V call is TRBV7-9, the J call TRBJ2-1, with a weak D call TRBD2 (6 bases). The CDR3 is made up of 15 amino acids. The germline CDR1 and CDR2 sequences are SEHNR and FQNEAQ (reference sequence). V was clipped by 4 bases and J by 6 bases, with 16 bases between them. CDR3 amino acids: CASSSIRGVGNEQFF. The CDR3 DNA reads TGTGCCAGCAGCTCGATACGCGGGGTTGGCAATGAGCAGTTCTTC.

This clone is a singleton in its sample. The chain combines TRBV5-1 with TRBJ2-3; the match to TRBD2 covers 8 bases. The CDR3 consists of 16 residues. With V trimmed by 0 bases and J by 2 bases, 5 bases remained unmatched. Per the germline V gene, CDR1 is SGHRS and CDR2 is YFSETQ. DNA of the CDR3: TGCGCCAGCAGCTTGGGGACTAGCCGTTCCACAGATACGCAGTATTTT. This gives the protein CASSLGTSRSTDTQYF.

The chain joins TRBV19 to TRBJ1-1; TRBD1 agrees at 9 bases. V lost 6 bases, J lost 3 bases, and 2 bases stayed unmatched. The CDR3 covers 13 residues. The germline CDR1 and CDR2 sequences are LNHDA and SQIVND (reference sequence). The CDR3 coding sequence is TGTGCCAGTAGCAACAGGGGGCACACTGAAGCTTTCTTT. Encoded protein: CASSNRGHTEAFF.

The chain couples TRBV14 to TRBJ2-3, with 11 bases aligning to TRBD1. J lost 3 bases, V lost 4 bases, and 6 bases had no gene match. This CDR3 region has 16 residues. CDR1 and CDR2 (germline): SGHDN, FVKESK. CDR3 residues: CASSPRTGGWTDTQYF. In nucleotides, the CDR3 is TGTGCCAGCAGCCCCCGGACAGGGGGCTGGACAGATACGCAGTATTTT.